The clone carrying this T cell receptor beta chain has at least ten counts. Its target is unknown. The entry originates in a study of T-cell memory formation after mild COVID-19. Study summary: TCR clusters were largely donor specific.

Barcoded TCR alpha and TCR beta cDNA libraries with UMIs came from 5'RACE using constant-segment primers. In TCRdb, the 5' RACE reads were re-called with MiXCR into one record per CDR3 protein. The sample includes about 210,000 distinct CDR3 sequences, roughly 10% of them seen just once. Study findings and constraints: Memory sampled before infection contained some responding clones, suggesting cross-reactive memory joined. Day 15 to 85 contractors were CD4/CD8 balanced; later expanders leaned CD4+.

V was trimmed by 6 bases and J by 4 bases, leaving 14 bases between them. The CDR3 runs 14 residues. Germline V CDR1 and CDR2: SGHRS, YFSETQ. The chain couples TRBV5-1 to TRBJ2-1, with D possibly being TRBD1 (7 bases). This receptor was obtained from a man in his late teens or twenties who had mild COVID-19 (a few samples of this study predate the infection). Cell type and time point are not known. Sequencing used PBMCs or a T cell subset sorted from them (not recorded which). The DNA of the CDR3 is TGCGCCAGCAAGGAGGGGGCGCAGTACAATGAGCAGTTCTTC. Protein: CASKEGAQYNEQFF.